This is a list of T cell receptor beta chains from one sample in a study of PD-1 blockade in classical Hodgkin lymphoma. Profiling relied on immunoSEQ multiplex PCR, and the TCRdb table lists in-frame clones only, not all of them. Altogether about 86,000 clones are present, approximately 92% being singletons, with the ten largest covering around 11%. The input for sequencing was peripheral blood mononuclear cells (PBMCs), taken before the second cycle of nivolumab. Receptor source: a human donor with classical Hodgkin lymphoma. The CDR3 runs from the conserved cysteine through the conserved F or W.

>TRBV30
CAWSVAASTDTQYF
>TRBV6-1
CASRAGSGITGELFF
>TRBV27
CASSWREDTGELFF
>TRBV7-6
CASSRGTGTSYEQYF
>TRBV19
CASSFGNTEAFF
>TRBV29-1
CSAVMTGVNTGELFF
>TRBV5-1
CASSGTSTAGELFF
>TRBV7-9
CASSLPSTDTQYF
>TRBV28
CASSSTGTNQPQHF
>TRBV7-9
CASSPQTMPWEQYF
>TRBV29-1
CSVVEGGVSTQYF
>TRBV27
CASSLTGNADTQYF
>TRBV28
CASSLAGQGNQETQYF
>TRBV6-6
CASSRQGATEAFF
>TRBV2
CASSEPPQTLYGYTF
>TRBV28
CASSGGSRPYEQYF
>TRBV18
CASSPQNTEAFF
>TRBV18
CASSPPGQPNYEQYF
>TRBV6-6
CASSYDGAQETQYF
>TRBV7-7
CASSLPGTGELFF
>TRBV10-3
CAISLQGTTDTQYF
>TRBV9
CASSVSGNYGYTF
>TRBV18
CASSPGGEKLFF
>TRBV6-6
CASSYLSRQGDTQYF
>TRBV18
CASSPTGGGNQPQHF